This T cell receptor beta chain is drawn from a study of healthy donors' naive CD4 and CD8 T cells. Across the whole study: For TCR alpha, new primers spanned all functional IMGT alpha genes.

Each TCR library used roughly 510 ng of total RNA and a linear amplification protocol. In the source study's methods: Tens of thousands of TCR alpha transcripts were sequenced from about 5 healthy donors. From the reads, TCRdb called clonotypes with MiXCR, one entry per CDR3 protein. These V and J calls derive from TCRdb rather than the authors' analysis. The sample shows around 180,000 distinct CDR3 sequences, 74% of them seen only once. The length of the CDR3 is 13 residues. V was shortened by 6 bases and J by 3 bases, with 12 bases between the two germline ends. Looked up from germline, CDR1 is MNHEY and CDR2 is SMNVEV (reference sequence). Naive CD4+ cells were sorted as CD4+CD8-CD45RO-CD45RA+; naive CD8+ as CD8+CD4-CD45RA+CD27bright. To note about this clonotype: Its antigen is not known.

Whole-study results and caveats: Negatively charged CDR3s marked CD8+ lineage; positively charged CDR3s marked CD4+ lineage.

The rearrangement joins TRBV27 to TRBJ2-7, with D hard to call. Sequencing was performed on naive CD4+ and CD8+ T cells sorted from blood, pooled from several donors. This TCR was recovered from a pool of human donors in good health; the sample pools cells from several healthy donors. CDR3 sequence: CASRPQEVYEQYF. CDR3 DNA sequence: TGTGCCAGCAGACCTCAGGAAGTCTACGAGCAGTACTTC.